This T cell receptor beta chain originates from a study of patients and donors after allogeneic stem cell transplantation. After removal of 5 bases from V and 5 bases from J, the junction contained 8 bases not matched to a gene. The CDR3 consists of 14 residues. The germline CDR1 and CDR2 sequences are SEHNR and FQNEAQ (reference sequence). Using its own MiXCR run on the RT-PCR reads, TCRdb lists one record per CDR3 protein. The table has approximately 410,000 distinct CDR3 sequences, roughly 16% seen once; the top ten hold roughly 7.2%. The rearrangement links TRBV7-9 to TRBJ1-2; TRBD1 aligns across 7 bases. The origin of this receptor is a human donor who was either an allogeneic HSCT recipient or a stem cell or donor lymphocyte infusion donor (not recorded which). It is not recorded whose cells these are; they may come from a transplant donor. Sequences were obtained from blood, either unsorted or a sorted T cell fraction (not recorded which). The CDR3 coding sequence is TGTGCCAGCAGCCAAGGACAGGCCGTATATGGCTACACCTTC. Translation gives CASSQGQAVYGYTF.